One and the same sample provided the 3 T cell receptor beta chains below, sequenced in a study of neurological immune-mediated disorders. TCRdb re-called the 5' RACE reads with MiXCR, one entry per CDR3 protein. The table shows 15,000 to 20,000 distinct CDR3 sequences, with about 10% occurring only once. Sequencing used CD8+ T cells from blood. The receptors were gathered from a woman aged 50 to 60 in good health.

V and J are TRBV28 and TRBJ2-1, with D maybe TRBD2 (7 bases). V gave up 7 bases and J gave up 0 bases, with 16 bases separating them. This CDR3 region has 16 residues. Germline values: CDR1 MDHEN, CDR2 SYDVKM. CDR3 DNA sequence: TGTGCCAGCATCCTGGGGGGGGCCGGCTCCTACAATGAGCAGTTCTTC. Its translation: CASILGGAGSYNEQFF.

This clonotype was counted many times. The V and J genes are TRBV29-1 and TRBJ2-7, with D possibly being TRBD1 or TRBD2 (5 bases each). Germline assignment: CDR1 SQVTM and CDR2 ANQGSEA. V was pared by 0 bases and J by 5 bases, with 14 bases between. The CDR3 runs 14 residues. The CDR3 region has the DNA TGCAGCGTTGAAGAAGGGACGGGGTCTGACGAGCAGTACTTC. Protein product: CSVEEGTGSDEQYF.

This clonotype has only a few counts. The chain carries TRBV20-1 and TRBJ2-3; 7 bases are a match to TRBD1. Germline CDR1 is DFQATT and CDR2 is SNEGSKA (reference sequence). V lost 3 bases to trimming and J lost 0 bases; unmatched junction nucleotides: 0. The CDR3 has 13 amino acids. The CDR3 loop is CSARGQSTDTQYF. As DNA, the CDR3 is TGCAGTGCTAGGGGACAGAGCACAGATACGCAGTATTTT.